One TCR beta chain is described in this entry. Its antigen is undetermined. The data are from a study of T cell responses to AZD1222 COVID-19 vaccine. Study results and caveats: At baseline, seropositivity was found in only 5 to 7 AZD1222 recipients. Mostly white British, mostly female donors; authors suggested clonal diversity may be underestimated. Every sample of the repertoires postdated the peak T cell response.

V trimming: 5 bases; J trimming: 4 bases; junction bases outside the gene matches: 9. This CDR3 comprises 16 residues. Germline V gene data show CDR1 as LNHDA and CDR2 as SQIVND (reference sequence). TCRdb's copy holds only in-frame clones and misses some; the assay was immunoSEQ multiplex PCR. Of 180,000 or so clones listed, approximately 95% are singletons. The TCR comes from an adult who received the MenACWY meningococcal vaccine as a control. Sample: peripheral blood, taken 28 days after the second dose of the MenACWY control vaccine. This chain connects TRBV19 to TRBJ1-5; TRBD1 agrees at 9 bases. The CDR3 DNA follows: TGTGCCAGTAGTTTACTGGGACAGGGTTCAAATCAGCCCCAGCATTTT. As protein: CASSLLGQGSNQPQHF.